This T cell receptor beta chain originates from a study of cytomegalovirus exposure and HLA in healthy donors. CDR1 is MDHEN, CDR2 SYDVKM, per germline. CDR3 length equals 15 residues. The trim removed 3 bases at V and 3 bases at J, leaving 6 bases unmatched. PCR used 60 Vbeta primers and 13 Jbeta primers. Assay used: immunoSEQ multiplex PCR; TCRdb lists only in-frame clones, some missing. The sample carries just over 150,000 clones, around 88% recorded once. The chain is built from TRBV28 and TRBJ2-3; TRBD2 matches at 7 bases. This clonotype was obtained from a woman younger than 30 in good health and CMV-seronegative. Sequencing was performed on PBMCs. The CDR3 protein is CASSLKRLATDTQYF. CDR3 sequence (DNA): TGTGCCAGCAGTTTGAAGAGACTAGCTACAGATACGCAGTATTTT.